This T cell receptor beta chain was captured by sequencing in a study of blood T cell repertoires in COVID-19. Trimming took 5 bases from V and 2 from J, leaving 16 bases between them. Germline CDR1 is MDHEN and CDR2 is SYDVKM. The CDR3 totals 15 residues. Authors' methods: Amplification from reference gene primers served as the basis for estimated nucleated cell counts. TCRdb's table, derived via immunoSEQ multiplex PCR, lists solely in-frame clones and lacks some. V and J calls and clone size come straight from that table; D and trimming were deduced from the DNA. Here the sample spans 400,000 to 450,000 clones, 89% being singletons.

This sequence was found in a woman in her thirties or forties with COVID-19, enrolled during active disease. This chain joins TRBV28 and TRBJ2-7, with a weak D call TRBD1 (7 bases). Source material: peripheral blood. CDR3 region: CASSPSQGGTYEQYF. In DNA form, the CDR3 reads TGTGCCAGCAGTCCGTCGCAGGGGGGAACCTACGAGCAGTACTTC.